The entry below gives a single T cell receptor beta chain sequence along with its context. What it binds is unknown. This sample is drawn from a study of cytomegalovirus exposure and HLA in healthy donors. Notes on the study in general: In a later analysis, at a false discovery rate of 0.05, 16,951 TCR beta sequences matched HLA alleles. Reportedly, TCR beta sequences accurately predicted HLA-A and HLA-B alleles in most subjects.

CDR3 length: 13 amino acids. Looked up from germline, CDR1 is MNHNS and CDR2 is SASEGT. Losses at the gene ends were 5 bases for V and 7 bases for J; bases not matched to a gene: 8. Researchers ran the PCR with 60 Vbeta and 13 Jbeta primers. Sequencing used immunoSEQ multiplex PCR; TCRdb keeps in-frame clones, though not all of them. Of about 110,000 clones detected, approximately 83% appear once; the ten largest clones hold more than 1.5%. The TCR sequence derives from a man aged 35-49 years in good health and CMV-seronegative. Sequenced sample: PBMCs. V usage is TRBV6-1 and J usage is TRBJ2-7, with TRBD1 identical over 7 bases. CDR3 in amino acids: CASSSGQRREQYF. CDR3 DNA: TGTGCCAGCAGTTCGGGACAGCGGAGGGAGCAGTACTTC.